This passage covers 23 T cell receptor beta chains from one sample sequenced in a study of vaccination and CD4 T cells after COVID-19 (dated by TCRdb to the early 2020s). The library was prepared using PCR. Sequencing instrument: Illumina iSeq 100. TCRdb's own reprocessing of the public reads used fastp at Q25 and MiXCR and kept productive beta chains. Each record represents a unique CDR3 protein, reported with the most common genes and DNA among its rows. Recorded for this sample are over 15,000 distinct CDR3 sequences; 66% of them occurred a single time. The ten largest account for 1% to 1.3% of the sample. Sequenced material: CD4+ T cells from blood, taken after SARS-CoV-2 vaccination. These receptors were collected from a human donor who had recovered from COVID-19.

DNA of the CDR3: TGTGCCAGCAGCCACGGAGGCCCCTACGAGCAGTACTTC. Protein: CASSHGGPYEQYF. The rearrangement joins TRBV7-8 to TRBJ2-7; possible D gene TRBD2, 5 bases. The CDR3 length is 13 residues. The V gene's germline CDR1 is SGHVS and CDR2 FQNEAQ. Trimming left V 5 bases short and J 2 bases short, with 10 bases between.

This sequence joins TRBV5-4 and TRBJ2-3, with D possibly matching TRBD2 (5 bases). CDR1 is SGHNT and CDR2 is YYREEE in the germline V gene (reference sequence). The V end was cut by 4 bases, the J end by 4 bases, with 10 bases between. The CDR3 has 13 amino acids. Written as DNA, the CDR3 is TGTGCCAGCAGCCTTGGACTGGCAGATACGCAGTATTTT. It translates to CASSLGLADTQYF.

The chain employs TRBV7-9 and TRBJ2-4; tentative D call: TRBD1 (5 bases). Germline values: CDR1 SEHNR, CDR2 FQNEAQ (reference sequence). The CDR3 loop spans 16 amino acids. V was shortened by 0 bases and J by 8 bases, with 17 bases between the two germline ends. This CDR3 reads CASSLAVGQGVDIQYF. The CDR3, as DNA: TGTGCCAGCAGCTTAGCAGTGGGGCAGGGCGTGGACATTCAGTACTTC.

V gene TRBV7-9 combines with J gene TRBJ1-2; 7 bases fit TRBD1. V lost 4 bases to trimming and J lost 3 bases; unmatched junction nucleotides: 5. The length of the CDR3 is 14 residues. CDR1 and CDR2 (germline): SEHNR, FQNEAQ (reference sequence). CDR3 amino acids: CASSSGGGYYGYTF. CDR3 bases: TGTGCCAGCAGCTCAGGGGGGGGCTACTATGGCTACACCTTC.

V and J are TRBV19 and TRBJ2-5, with TRBD2 identical over 10 bases. The CDR3 has 15 amino acids. From germline, CDR1 is LNHDA and CDR2 SQIVND (reference sequence). Trimming removed 5 bases from V and 1 base from J; junction bases left unmatched: 4. In DNA, the CDR3 is TGTGCCAGTAGTGCACGGACTAGCGGCCAAGAGACCCAGTACTTC. Protein product: CASSARTSGQETQYF.

This CDR3 reads CASSKRADPGTQYF. The CDR3 region has the DNA TGCGCCAGCAGCAAGAGAGCGGACCCGGGGACCCAGTACTTC. The V and J genes are TRBV10-1 and TRBJ2-5, with D tentatively TRBD2 (5 bases). V gave up 6 bases and J gave up 7 bases, with 18 bases separating them. This CDR3 is 14 amino acids long. CDR1 is WNHNN and CDR2 is SYGVQD in the germline V gene (reference sequence).

This chain joins TRBV11-2 and TRBJ1-5; D is unresolved. CDR1 and CDR2 (germline): SGHAT, FQNNGV. The length of the CDR3 is 13 residues. Trimming took 5 bases from V and 7 from J, leaving 12 bases between them. CDR3 nucleotides: TGTGCCAGCAGCCCCGGGCCCTCACAGCCCCAGCATTTT. It translates to CASSPGPSQPQHF.

The chain carries TRBV2 and TRBJ2-7; D unresolved. This CDR3 is built from 13 residues. CDR1 is SNHLY and CDR2 is FYNNEI in the germline V gene. Trimming took 3 bases from V and 2 from J, leaving 8 bases between them. The CDR3 region has the DNA TGTGCCAGCAGTGAGGACGGTACCTACGAGCAGTACTTC. Amino acid sequence: CASSEDGTYEQYF. Based on the CDR3 plus reference TRBV2 and TRBJ2-7, the full variable domain is EPEVTQTPSHQVTQMGQEVILRCVPISNHLYFYWYRQILGQKVEFLVSFYNNEISEKSEIFDDQFSVERPDGSNFTLKIRSTKLEDSAMYFCASSEDGTYEQYFGPGTRLTVT.

The V and J genes are TRBV7-8 and TRBJ2-2, with 11 bases aligning to TRBD2. Germline CDR1 SGHVS, CDR2 FQNEAQ. The CDR3 is 18 residues long. V gave up 2 bases and J gave up 4 bases; unmatched junction bases: 9. The CDR3 here is CASSLRTSGSSSTGELFF. Written as DNA, the CDR3 is TGTGCCAGCAGCTTAAGAACTAGCGGGAGTAGTTCCACCGGGGAGCTGTTTTTT.

This chain joins TRBV20-1 and TRBJ2-7; D gene ambiguous. The V and J ends lost 0 bases and 4 bases respectively, with 7 bases between them. The CDR3 totals 12 residues. CDR1 is DFQATT, CDR2 SNEGSKA, per germline (reference sequence). The CDR3 DNA reads TGCAGTGCTAGAGATCTCGGGTACGAGCAGTACTTC. Its protein is CSARDLGYEQYF.

This sequence joins TRBV20-1 and TRBJ2-1; 11 nucleotides line up with TRBD2. Looked up from germline, CDR1 is DFQATT and CDR2 is SNEGSKA (reference sequence). This CDR3 region has 17 residues. Trimming removed 6 bases from V and 6 bases from J; junction bases left unmatched: 16. The CDR3 DNA reads as TGCAGTGCAACTAGGGGACTAGCGGAAGTTAGGGGCAATGAGCAGTTCTTC. Amino acid sequence: CSATRGLAEVRGNEQFF.

This clonotype was detected only a few times. The V gene is TRBV2, the J gene TRBJ2-7, with a possible D match to TRBD2 (6 bases). Trimming removed 6 bases from V and 0 bases from J, with 15 bases in between. Per germline, CDR1 SNHLY and CDR2 FYNNEI. The CDR3 is 15 amino acids. DNA of the CDR3: TGTGCCAGCAGCCCCCGTGCGGGGATCTCCTACGAGCAGTACTTC. Translation gives CASSPRAGISYEQYF.

This chain connects TRBV6-1 to TRBJ1-3; D remains ambiguous. Trimming removed 1 base from V and 4 bases from J, with 14 bases in between. CDR3 size: 16 residues. The V gene's germline CDR1 is MNHNS and CDR2 SASEGT. CDR3: CASSEGRNALGNTIYF. In DNA form, the CDR3 reads TGTGCCAGCAGTGAAGGGCGGAATGCTCTGGGAAACACCATATATTTT.

This chain connects TRBV7-2 to TRBJ2-3, with 7 positions matching TRBD2. This CDR3 contains 14 residues. Per germline, CDR1 SGHTA and CDR2 FQGNSA. V dropped 1 base and J dropped 5; count of bases not matched to a gene: 3. The CDR3 is CASSLVSSGDTQYF. CDR3 coding DNA: TGTGCCAGCAGCTTAGTTTCTAGCGGAGATACGCAGTATTTT.

This clonotype was seen only once. The chain carries TRBV19 and TRBJ1-2; 8 bases agree with TRBD1. CDR1 is LNHDA and CDR2 is SQIVND in the germline V gene (reference sequence). The CDR3 consists of 14 residues. Unmatched junction bases numbered 7, after V lost 2 bases and J lost 8 bases. DNA of the CDR3: TGTGCCAGTAGTATATGGCAGGGGGCAAACGGCTACACCTTC. This gives the protein CASSIWQGANGYTF.

V is TRBV24-1 and J is TRBJ2-1; 13 bases line up with TRBD2. The J segment lost 4 bases and the V segment lost 3 bases, leaving 5 bases of the junction unmatched. Looked up from germline, CDR1 is KGHDR and CDR2 is SFDVKD. CDR3 size: 17 residues. In nucleotides, the CDR3 is TGTGCCACCAGTGATCCGTCACTAGCGGGAGGGTACAATGAGCAGTTCTTC. Protein sequence: CATSDPSLAGGYNEQFF.

V gene TRBV6-1 combines with J gene TRBJ2-3, with D hard to call. This CDR3 region has 12 residues. Germline V gives CDR1 MNHNS, CDR2 SASEGT. V was clipped by 5 bases and J by 1 base, with 4 bases between them. Written as DNA, the CDR3 is TGTGCCAGCAGTCGCGGCACAGATACGCAGTATTTT. It yields the protein CASSRGTDTQYF.

V usage is TRBV20-1 and J usage is TRBJ1-5; D not certain. V dropped 8 bases and J dropped 1 base, with 12 bases sitting between them. CDR1 and CDR2 (germline): DFQATT, SNEGSKA (reference sequence). The CDR3 extends over 13 amino acids. This CDR3 reads CSLRSASNQPQHF. Here the CDR3 DNA reads TGCAGTCTCAGATCAGCCAGCAATCAGCCCCAGCATTTT.

The chain combines TRBV20-1 with TRBJ2-5; D is possibly TRBD2 (6 bases). The V and J ends lost 4 bases and 2 bases respectively, with 8 bases between them. The V gene's germline CDR1 is DFQATT and CDR2 SNEGSKA (reference sequence). The CDR3 spans 12 residues. CDR3 nucleotide sequence: TGCAGTGCTATAGCGGCACAAGAGACCCAGTACTTC. It yields the protein CSAIAAQETQYF.

This clonotype came up a few times. The CDR3 is CASRGDSSYGYTF. DNA of the CDR3: TGTGCCAGCAGGGGGGACAGTAGCTATGGCTACACCTTC. This rearrangement joins TRBV2 to TRBJ1-2, with TRBD1 matching 7 bases. This CDR3 spans 13 amino acids. Per the germline V gene, CDR1 is SNHLY and CDR2 is FYNNEI. V shed 6 bases, J shed 4 bases, and the junction held 5 bases outside the gene matches.

This clonotype was detected a few times. The genes are TRBV20-1 and TRBJ2-5; D may be TRBD1 (6 bases). There are 14 residues in the CDR3. Per germline, CDR1 DFQATT and CDR2 SNEGSKA (reference sequence). V was cut by 0 bases and J by 1 base, with 9 bases left in between. The CDR3 DNA follows: TGCAGTGCTAGAGAGTGGACAGTCCAAGAGACCCAGTACTTC. This gives the protein CSAREWTVQETQYF.

The chain combines TRBV20-1 with TRBJ2-3; D might be TRBD1 (6 bases). The CDR3 has 16 residues. V lost 5 bases to trimming and J lost 0 bases, with 18 bases between them. Germline V lookup: CDR1 DFQATT, CDR2 SNEGSKA (reference sequence). The CDR3 DNA sequence: TGCAGTGCTGGGGGAGAACGAGGACAGAGCACAGATACGCAGTATTTT. Protein: CSAGGERGQSTDTQYF.

This clonotype has a single count. V gene TRBV7-9 combines with J gene TRBJ2-6; D gene unclear. The CDR3 length is 14 residues. Trimming shortened V by 3 bases and J by 0 bases, and 3 bases separated the two germline ends. CDR1 SEHNR and CDR2 FQNEAQ come from the germline V gene (reference sequence). The CDR3 DNA sequence: TGTGCCAGCAGCTTTACCTCTGGGGCCAACGTCCTGACTTTC. It translates to CASSFTSGANVLTF.